Presented here are 9 T cell receptor beta chains from one specimen sequenced in a study of OX40 agonist ivuxolimab in advanced cancers. Sequenced by immunoSEQ multiplex PCR; TCRdb stores in-frame clones only, minus some. Among more than 40,000 clones listed, 91% were seen once. Sequencing used CD4+ or CD8+ T cells sorted from blood, obtained in a trial of the OX40 agonist ivuxolimab. Receptor source: an adult with an advanced solid tumor such as melanoma, head and neck, liver or kidney cancer.

The chain combines TRBV28 with TRBJ2-7; 8 bases map to TRBD2. CDR1 and CDR2 from the germline V gene are MDHEN and SYDVKM. The J segment lost 6 bases and the V segment lost 3 bases, leaving 10 bases of the junction unmatched. This CDR3 contains 15 residues. CDR3: CASSFVREGPGEQYF. Here the CDR3 DNA reads TGTGCCAGCAGTTTCGTACGGGAGGGCCCCGGCGAGCAGTACTTC.

In DNA form, the CDR3 reads TGTGCTGTATACCCGACAGGCGCAAACACTGAAGCTTTCTTT. This gives the protein CAVYPTGANTEAFF. This chain joins TRBV12-5 and TRBJ1-1, with D perhaps matching TRBD1 (6 bases). Germline loops: CDR1 LGHNT, CDR2 FRNRAP. The CDR3 is made up of 14 amino acids. V lost 11 bases to trimming and J lost 2 bases, with 18 bases between them.

V and J are TRBV19 and TRBJ1-1; D is possibly TRBD1 (5 bases). This CDR3 spans 13 amino acids. The germline V gene has CDR1 LNHDA and CDR2 SQIVND (reference sequence). Trimming stripped 10 bases from V and 0 bases from J, with 12 bases between. The CDR3 DNA reads TGTGCCACCGGCCCAGGGCTGAACACTGAAGCTTTCTTT. This sequence encodes CATGPGLNTEAFF.

The J gene is TRBJ2-7, the V gene TRBV9; tentative D call: TRBD1 (5 bases). V was shortened by 3 bases and J by 3 bases, with 7 bases between the two germline ends. Germline values: CDR1 SGDLS, CDR2 YYNGEE. The CDR3 consists of 12 residues. The CDR3 DNA follows: TGTGCCAGCAGCGCCGACAGCTACGAGCAGTACTTC. It translates to CASSADSYEQYF.

The chain employs TRBV28 and TRBJ2-7; TRBD2 matches 9 bases. Germline CDR1 MDHEN, CDR2 SYDVKM. The CDR3 sequence is 13 residues long. Germline trimming cut 7 bases from V and 5 bases from J; bases unmatched to any gene: 6. CDR3: CASMSAGGDEQYF. DNA for the CDR3: TGTGCCAGCATGTCAGCGGGAGGCGACGAGCAGTACTTC.

The chain links TRBV7-8 to TRBJ2-2; no firm D call. This CDR3 comprises 17 residues. Germline CDR1 is SGHVS and CDR2 is FQNEAQ. Trimming left V 1 base short and J 4 bases short, with 16 bases between. This CDR3 is CASSLGSSHGRTGELFF. CDR3 nucleotide sequence: TGTGCCAGCAGCTTAGGTAGTAGCCACGGGCGCACCGGGGAGCTGTTTTTT.

The chain employs TRBV27 and TRBJ1-1; 10 bases map to TRBD1. Trimming at V came to 8 bases and at J to 3 bases, leaving 12 bases not matched to a gene. Germline CDR1 reads MNHEY; CDR2 reads SMNVEV (reference sequence). The CDR3 spans 16 residues. This CDR3 reads CASRRQGASTDTEAFF. CDR3 sequence (DNA): TGTGCCAGCCGTCGACAGGGGGCTTCAACCGACACTGAAGCTTTCTTT.

J is TRBJ2-2 and V is TRBV9; 7 nucleotides align to TRBD2. With 4 bases clipped from V and 7 bases from J, the junction kept 10 bases outside the gene matches. CDR3 size: 15 residues. The germline CDR1 and CDR2 sequences are SGDLS and YYNGEE. CDR3 coding DNA: TGTGCCAGCAGCCATTGGGGAGGGGTGAACGGGGAGCTGTTTTTT. Translated: CASSHWGGVNGELFF.

This rearrangement joins TRBV28 to TRBJ2-7; D perhaps matches TRBD1 (5 bases). This CDR3 has 14 residues. Germline V gene lookup returns CDR1 MDHEN and CDR2 SYDVKM. Trimming took 2 bases from V and 2 from J, leaving 10 bases between them. CDR3 sequence: CASSLPGIAYEQYV. In DNA, the CDR3 is TGTGCCAGCAGTTTACCAGGGATCGCCTACGAGCAGTACGTC.